This T cell receptor beta chain was observed in a study of blood T cell repertoires in COVID-19. Study at large: Spain, Italy and the United States supplied samples that represented acute and convalescent COVID-19. Sample material is recorded as cDNA or gDNA derived from T cells, B-cell-depleted T cells, or PBMCs.

Per the original methods: By means of reference gene primer amplification, nucleated cell counts were estimated. Clones were sequenced by immunoSEQ multiplex PCR, and TCRdb holds only the in-frame ones, with some missing. D and trimming come from the DNA, and the V and J calls and clone size come from that table. The sample holds tens of thousands of clones, about 86% seen once. Germline V lookup: CDR1 MNHEY, CDR2 SMNVEV (reference sequence). After removal of 4 bases from V and 5 bases from J, the junction contained 8 bases not matched to a gene. The CDR3 totals 15 residues. The receptor comes from a woman aged 80 or over in a cohort sampled during active or convalescent COVID-19. What was sequenced was peripheral blood. The rearrangement joins TRBV27 to TRBJ2-1; 7 bases map to TRBD2. The CDR3 region is CASSYLAAGDNEQFF. CDR3 DNA: TGTGCCAGCAGTTATCTAGCGGCTGGGGACAATGAGCAGTTCTTC.